The 14 T cell receptor beta chains below all came from one sample that was sequenced in a study of cytomegalovirus exposure and HLA in healthy donors. Researchers ran the PCR with 60 Vbeta and 13 Jbeta primers. Clones were sequenced by immunoSEQ multiplex PCR, and TCRdb holds only the in-frame ones, with some missing. The repertoire holds some 130,000 clones, with approximately 79% as singletons. The source material was PBMCs. These TCRs come from a man aged 18 to 30 in good health and CMV-seronegative.

The rearrangement uses TRBV9 and TRBJ2-3; TRBD1 might be the D (6 bases). This CDR3 has 15 residues. The germline CDR1 and CDR2 sequences are SGDLS and YYNGEE. Deletions cut 0 bases from V and 3 bases from J, with 11 bases between. For the CDR3, the DNA is TGTGCCAGCAGCGTAGGAACAGGGTGGACAGATACGCAGTATTTT. Its translation is CASSVGTGWTDTQYF.

The chain links TRBV5-8 to TRBJ1-3; no firm D call. Deletions cut 9 bases from V and 4 bases from J, with 11 bases between. CDR1 is SGHTS, CDR2 YDEGEE, per germline. The CDR3 contains 12 residues. In DNA, the CDR3 is TGTGCCACCCGAGGAAGAGGAAACACCATATATTTT. It specifies CATRGRGNTIYF.

The chain recombines TRBV5-4 with TRBJ1-3, with 9 bases fitting TRBD1. CDR1 is SGHNT, CDR2 YYREEE, per germline (reference sequence). CDR3 size: 14 residues. V shed 4 bases and J 6 bases; nucleotides not matched to a gene: 5. CDR3 sequence reads: CASSARTGENTIYF. CDR3 sequence (DNA): TGTGCCAGCAGCGCCAGGACAGGGGAAAACACCATATATTTT.

The V gene is TRBV9, the J gene TRBJ1-2; D perhaps matches TRBD1 (5 bases). The CDR3 is 16 residues long. From germline, CDR1 is SGDLS and CDR2 YYNGEE. The V end lost 1 base, the J end lost 0 bases, and 13 bases lay between the germline ends. The CDR3 loop reads CASSVPPDTSNYGYTF. The CDR3 DNA follows: TGTGCCAGCAGCGTACCCCCGGACACATCTAACTATGGCTACACCTTC.

The CDR3 reads CASSPTGLEDEAFF. Written as DNA, the CDR3 is TGTGCCAGCAGCCCGACAGGGCTTGAGGACGAAGCTTTCTTT. The V call is TRBV7-3, the J call TRBJ1-1; 7 bases align to TRBD1. The ends lost 5 bases at V and 8 bases at J; junction bases unmatched: 11. The CDR3 extends over 14 amino acids. In germline, CDR1 is SGHTA, CDR2 FQGTGA.

The gene calls are TRBV18 and TRBJ1-2; 7 bases agree with TRBD1. CDR1 and CDR2 from the germline V gene are KGHSH and LQKENI. J gave up 3 bases and V 2 bases, and 6 bases lay outside the gene matches. The CDR3 has 15 amino acids. CDR3 bases: TGTGCCAGCTCACCAAGAGCCGGGACAGACTATGGCTACACCTTC. Its protein is CASSPRAGTDYGYTF.

V is TRBV5-8 and J is TRBJ2-7; tentatively, D is TRBD2 (7 bases). This CDR3 spans 15 amino acids. In germline, CDR1 is SGHTS, CDR2 YDEGEE. Trimming left V 0 bases short and J 7 bases short, with 17 bases between. The CDR3 bases are TGTGCCAGCAGCTTGGAAGGGGGGGTAACGCGGGAGCAGTACTTC. Translation: CASSLEGGVTREQYF.

This rearrangement joins TRBV19 to TRBJ1-3; D remains ambiguous. The V end lost 5 bases, the J end lost 2 bases, and 7 bases lay between the germline ends. This CDR3 contains 13 residues. CDR1 LNHDA and CDR2 SQIVND come from the germline V gene (reference sequence). The DNA of the CDR3 is TGTGCCAGTAGTCTCCGGGCTGGAAACACCATATATTTT. Translation: CASSLRAGNTIYF.

The chain uses TRBV4-3 and TRBJ2-2; D is possibly TRBD2 (5 bases). Germline-derived CDR1 and CDR2 are LGHNA and YSLEER. This CDR3 spans 17 amino acids. Between the trimmed V and J ends, which lost 5 bases and 1 base, there was a span of 17 bases. The DNA of the CDR3 is TGCGCCAGCAGCTTAACCGTGGCAGGACTGAACACCGGGGAGCTGTTTTTT. Translating gives CASSLTVAGLNTGELFF.

The chain couples TRBV7-8 to TRBJ2-2, with a weak D call TRBD2 (5 bases). The CDR3 is 15 amino acids. The V and J ends lost 1 base and 5 bases respectively, with 11 bases between them. Germline CDR1 and CDR2: SGHVS and FQNEAQ. This CDR3 reads CASSLVLGRTGELFF. CDR3 sequence (DNA): TGTGCCAGCAGCTTAGTCTTAGGGAGAACCGGGGAGCTGTTTTTT.

This chain uses TRBV30 with TRBJ2-7; 7 nucleotides match TRBD1. Looked up from germline, CDR1 is GTSNPN and CDR2 is SVGIG (reference sequence). The CDR3 totals 12 residues. V shed 1 base and J 6 bases; nucleotides not matched to a gene: 3. The CDR3 reads CAWSGQGLEQYF. In nucleotides, the CDR3 is TGTGCCTGGAGTGGACAGGGTCTCGAGCAGTACTTC.

In nucleotides, the CDR3 is TGTGCCAGCAGCTTAGTGGGCAGAAACACCATATATTTT. Translating gives CASSLVGRNTIYF. The V call is TRBV11-2, the J call TRBJ1-3; D unclear. CDR1 is SGHAT and CDR2 is FQNNGV in the germline V gene. CDR3 length: 13 residues. V was cut by 1 base and J by 5 bases, with 6 bases left in between.

This sequence joins TRBV12-5 and TRBJ2-1; 7 positions match TRBD1. Germline V gene sequence: CDR1 LGHNT, CDR2 FRNRAP. The CDR3 contains 13 residues. With 6 bases clipped from V and 14 bases from J, the junction kept 13 bases outside the gene matches. The CDR3 loop is CASGKLAGGAEFF. CDR3 nucleotides: TGTGCTAGTGGAAAACTTGCAGGGGGTGCGGAGTTCTTC.

The rearrangement links TRBV6-6 to TRBJ1-2, with 7 bases that match TRBD1. CDR1 MNHNY and CDR2 SVGAGI come from the germline V gene (reference sequence). Trimming took 2 bases from V and 8 from J; bases not matched to a gene: 8. The CDR3 consists of 14 residues. The CDR3 is CASSYHTGVEGYTF. The DNA of the CDR3 is TGTGCCAGCAGTTACCACACAGGGGTTGAGGGCTACACCTTC.